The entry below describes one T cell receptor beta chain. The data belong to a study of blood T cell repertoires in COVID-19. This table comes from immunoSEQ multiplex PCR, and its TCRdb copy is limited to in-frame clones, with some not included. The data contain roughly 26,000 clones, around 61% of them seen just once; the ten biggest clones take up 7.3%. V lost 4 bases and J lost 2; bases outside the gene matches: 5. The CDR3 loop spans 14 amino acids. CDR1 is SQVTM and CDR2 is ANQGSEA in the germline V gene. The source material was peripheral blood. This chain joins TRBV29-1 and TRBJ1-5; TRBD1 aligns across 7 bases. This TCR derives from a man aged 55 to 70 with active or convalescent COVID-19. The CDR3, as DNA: TGCAGCGTTGGAGGGGGCGGAGGCAATCAGCCCCAGCATTTT. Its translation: CSVGGGGGNQPQHF.